Given below is one T cell receptor (beta chain) in context. This clone was picked up one time. Its specific antigen is unknown. Per-base qualities were not stored, and no clone one base away is much larger. The library was prepared using the immunoSEQ multiplex PCR assay. For the multiplex PCR, a mixture combining 60 forward primers for TCR Vbeta segments and 13 reverse primers for TCR Jbeta segments was used. Amplification of the CDR3 region of rearranged TCR beta genes was performed with a multiplex PCR assay on genomic DNA. The Illumina HiSeq System was used to sequence the amplified TCR beta libraries as 87-base-pair reads. Processing in the source paper ran as follows. A later analysis counted 65 million to 90 million unique TCR beta chains across the 550 to 750 repertoires, and roughly 11 million of these chains were shared by at least two donors. Raw reads were error-corrected and collapsed into unique sequences by a nearest-neighbor algorithm in which closely related sequences were merged to remove PCR and sequencing errors. CDR3 sequences were aligned to IMGT reference sequences to assign V, D and J gene segments. For a sequence to be retained, a match of at least six nucleotides to both a V gene segment and a J gene segment was required. A rearrangement was called productive if the CDR3 had no stop codons and remained in frame with V and J, and every other rearrangement was called non-productive. Following IMGT convention, CDR3 was defined as the stretch from the second conserved V-encoded cysteine to the conserved J-encoded phenylalanine. Sequences without an unambiguous match to a single V gene segment were excluded from the earlier analysis of approximately 600 of the donors. In an earlier analysis of 500 to 750 of the donors, V segments were called functional above 56.7% productive rearrangements and were called segregating when the between-donor standard deviation exceeded 5%. A statistical classification framework was built to diagnose cytomegalovirus status from the catalog of TCR beta chain sequences. V and J gene assignment, in a later analysis, came from comparing TCR nucleotide sequences with IMGT/GENE-DB human TR gene sequences. In a later analysis, CDR3 sequences and most-parsimonious VDJ recombination scenarios were assigned using the TCRdist pipeline. In a later analysis, each TCR beta chain was defined by its CDR3 amino acid sequence together with its V-gene family, and reads without a unique V-gene family were excluded. As a way to deal with suspected cross-contamination and a sequencing artifact, a later analysis dropped under 600 nucleotide sequences that were highly shared and had low generation probability. A later analysis calculated a clonal expansion index for each public chain from normalized within-repertoire ranks of inferred template counts. Generation probabilities in a later analysis came from a VDJ recombination model fitted to out-of-frame rearrangements, and those results were checked against IGoR. Hypergeometric tests were used in a later analysis to score TCR-TCR, TCR-HLA and TCR-CMV co-occurrence, with a repertoire-size bias correction applied to the TCR pairs. A later analysis estimated false discovery rates by permuting HLA or CMV assignments 20 times. In a later analysis, co-occurring TCRs were grouped using DBSCAN, and TCRdist sequence similarity was added for clustering within HLA-allele-positive subsets. Co-occurrence clustering excluded repertoires with fewer than 30,000 or more than 120,000 public chains, plus five with anomalous nucleotide sharing. TCRdb took this table from immuneACCESS and kept in-frame rearrangements with V and J called. Such tables lack part of the clones; where checked against another copy, unresolved V genes explain under half of the gap, and the rest is unexplained. V, J and clone size are those of that table, while D and trimming were read from the DNA. Counted in this sample were about 160,000 clones; around 78% of them appeared once. The top ten clonotypes cover 1.5% to 1.8% of the sample.

The sample comes from a study of cytomegalovirus exposure and HLA in healthy donors (dated 2017 in TCRdb). In terms of the full investigation: According to an earlier analysis of 587 of the donors, 200 million or so T cells yielded roughly 100 million unique TCR beta sequences and about 300 Gb of sequence data. About 320 gigabases of sequencing data and tens of millions of unique TCR sequences were included in an early release covering roughly 700 HLA-typed donors. Of the roughly 420 genotyped donors, less than 90% were placed in the genetic ancestry cluster associated with self-reported Caucasian donors. The study was designed to test whether signatures of past pathogen exposure could be identified by cataloging public T cell receptors. The T cell repertoires of several hundred subjects were profiled by immunosequencing and related to cytomegalovirus serostatus. Along with the roughly 700-subject first cohort, a separate validation cohort of over a hundred different subjects was used. To predict cytomegalovirus infection status, the study combined high-throughput TCR immunosequencing, statistical association of individual TCRs with disease status, and machine learning. A later analysis re-analyzed previously published TCR beta repertoires from several hundred donors and added high-resolution HLA genotyping to study TCR occurrence patterns. Rather than drawing on any new phenotypic data, the later analysis identified candidate immune exposures from TCR beta sequences and the way those sequences occurred across donors. An earlier analysis of roughly 580 of the donors used high-throughput TCR beta sequencing to judge whether each TCR beta V gene segment behaved as functional or pseudogenic. Donor age, sex, ethnicity and CMV serostatus were collected together with the repertoire data. In a later genetic analysis, genome-wide SNP genotypes for about 65% of the 666 donors were used, and that subset was treated as a discovery cohort. All discovery cohort repertoires had been generated using a single sequencing platform. HLA typing covered class I and class II loci at four-digit resolution. The number of typed donors differed by locus: roughly 620-630 for A, B, C, DRB1 and DQB1; 500 to 550 for DQA1; 606 for DPA1; and about 470 for DPB1. About 5 DR-DQ haplotypes were handled as single units for association and clustering, since linkage in the cohort was strong. Among almost 400 genotyped donors of the cohort, an average of about 240,000 unique TCR beta nucleotide sequences were sequenced per donor, roughly a sixth of them non-productive. The investigation overall reported the following: Correlated functional status among segregating V segments might be attributable to linkage disequilibrium, but an unknown experimental factor could not be ruled out. According to a later analysis, most CMV-associated TCR beta chains appeared to be HLA-restricted, and the HLA associations seemed to be driven largely by CMV exposure. A further reported finding was that TCR beta sequences accurately predicted the HLA-A and HLA-B alleles for most subjects in the first cohort. Several of the top co-occurrence clusters appeared to be linked to parvovirus B19, influenza, CMV and Epstein-Barr virus, according to a later analysis. In both the original and validation cohorts, the classifier was reported to diagnose cytomegalovirus status with high specificity and sensitivity. Broadly in line with IMGT annotations, most TCR beta V segments showed up in productive rearrangements about 87% or about 30% of the time in an earlier analysis of around 600 of the donors. Compared with equally common non-associated chains, HLA-associated TCR beta chains in a later analysis were more clonally expanded and had lower generation probabilities. It was suggested by the authors that the approach could potentially be generalized to other disease states and immunological phenotypes. The study gave a list of 150 to 200 TCR beta chains associated with cytomegalovirus. Strong co-occurrence of HLA alleles, especially DR and DQ, made assigning TCR associations to individual alleles difficult. In a later genetic analysis, fewer N-insertions in productive TCRs were reported among donors in an Asian-associated ancestry cluster than the roughly 670-donor mean. A later analysis found that TCR association rates varied across HLA loci, with DRB1 alleles showing the most associated TCRs and HLA-C alleles the fewest. A few of the identified cytomegalovirus-associated TCR beta chains were confirmed in vitro to be specific for cytomegalovirus antigens. In this cohort, only TCR beta chains were sequenced, and detectable features were limited by the absence of alpha or paired-chain data. Most TCR sequences were seen in very few donors, while some public TCRs were found in many individuals. Presence/absence analyses assumed roughly uniform sequencing depth across donors, an assumption that may not hold. A cluster of highly shared sequence variants was judged likely to represent a technical artifact of the sequencing pipeline. CMV serostatus was the only immune exposure information available for the cohort. Because the 87-base-pair reads could not distinguish some IMGT-functional V segments, including TRBV6-2 and TRBV6-3, those segments were excluded. V-gene and J-gene trimming of TCR beta chains was associated with a missense DCLRE1C variant in a later genetic analysis, and the association was replicated in an independent cohort. In a later analysis, more than 15,000 TCR beta sequences were associated with specific HLA alleles at a false discovery rate of 0.05. About 17 rarely observed V segments, including chromosome 9 orphons, were excluded from the earlier analysis of a few hundred of the donors because counts were too low. Because some donors lacked HLA typing at each locus, the association tests relied only on the typed subset.

In total, approximately 610 healthy bone marrow donors made up the cohort. Cohort members were all nominally healthy when sampled, although unrecorded immune exposures were likely present. The donor was CMV seronegative and was included in the group of hundreds of seronegative cohort members. A peripheral blood sample was collected from each donor, and TCR beta sequencing was performed on peripheral blood mononuclear cells. Genomic DNA extraction from the blood cell samples was performed with the Qiagen DNeasy Blood Extraction Kit. For CDR1 and CDR2, the germline V gene lists MNHEY and SVGAGI. Deletion took 2 bases off V and 1 base off J, with a span of 11 bases between the germline ends. From its cysteine to its phenylalanine, the CDR3 spans 15 amino acids. Of all the DNA, just the CDR3 is kept, 45 bases in frame from base 1.

Sequencing was carried out using PBMCs. The clonotype originates from a man aged 35 to 55 in good health and CMV-seronegative. The receptor chain draws on TRBV6-5 and TRBJ1-1; the D gene is perhaps TRBD1, from 5 matching bases. The bases are TGTGCCAGCAGTTACAGGGGCCTCCAGAACACTGAAGCTTTCTTT. This encodes CASSYRGLQNTEAFF.